The clone carrying this TCR beta chain came up a few times. The data originate from a study of shared clonotypes between healthy human individuals. CD45RO-negative, CCR7-selected cells formed the naive CD8 fraction, which excluded terminally differentiated effector memory CD45RA+ cells. CDR1 and CDR2 from the germline V gene are MNHEY and SVGAGI. V dropped 1 base and J dropped 5; count of bases not matched to a gene: 2. The CDR3 totals 14 residues. The assay was run at deep level. Repertoires were generated with immunoSEQ multiplex PCR, while TCRdb's copy carries only in-frame clones and drops some. This table has fewer than 700,000 clones, 95% appearing once.

The genes are TRBV6-5 and TRBJ1-5; TRBD1 aligns across 7 bases. Input material: naive CD8+ T cells sorted from blood. This TCR came from a woman younger than 45 in good health. The CDR3 coding sequence is TGTGCCAGCAGTTACTACAGGGGAGATCAGCCCCAGCATTTT. This gives the protein CASSYYRGDQPQHF.